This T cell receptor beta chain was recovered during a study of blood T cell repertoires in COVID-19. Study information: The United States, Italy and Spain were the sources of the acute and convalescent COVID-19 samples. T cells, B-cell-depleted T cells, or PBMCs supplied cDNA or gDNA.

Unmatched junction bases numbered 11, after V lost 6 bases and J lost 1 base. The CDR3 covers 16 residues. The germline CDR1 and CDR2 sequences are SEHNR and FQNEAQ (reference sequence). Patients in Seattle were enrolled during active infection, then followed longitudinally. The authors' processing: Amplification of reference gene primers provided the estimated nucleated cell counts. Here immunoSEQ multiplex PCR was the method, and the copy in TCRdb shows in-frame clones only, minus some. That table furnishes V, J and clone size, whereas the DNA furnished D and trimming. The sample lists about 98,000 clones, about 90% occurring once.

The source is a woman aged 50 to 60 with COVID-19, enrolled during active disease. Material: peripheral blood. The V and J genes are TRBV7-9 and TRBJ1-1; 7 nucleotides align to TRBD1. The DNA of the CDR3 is TGTGCCAGCAGTCTAACAGCGGCAGGGGGGAACACTGAAGCTTTCTTT. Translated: CASSLTAAGGNTEAFF.